The 20 T cell receptor beta chains listed next were all sequenced from one sample in a study of T cells in Graves' hyperthyroidism and ophthalmopathy. Template material for amplifying TCR beta CDR3 regions consisted of RNA transcripts. The HTBI primer set served for first-round RT-PCR of the TCR CDR3. TCRdb re-analysed the multiplex PCR reads in MiXCR, keeping a single row per CDR3 protein. The data hold nearly 600,000 distinct CDR3 sequences, with about 14% observed a single time. Sample: blood. Receptor source: a woman younger than 35 with Graves' ophthalmopathy.

The chain couples TRBV2 to TRBJ2-2; D unclear. This CDR3 is 16 amino acids long. The germline gives CDR1 SNHLY, CDR2 FYNNEI. V was trimmed by 1 base and J by 1 base, leaving 10 bases between them. The DNA for the CDR3 is TGTGCCAGCAGTGAAGTTCGGTTGGGGAACACCGGGGAGCTGTTTTTT. Its protein is CASSEVRLGNTGELFF.

This clonotype came up many times. This sequence joins TRBV10-2 and TRBJ2-5; TRBD1 agrees at 7 bases. This CDR3 contains 14 residues. Germline loops: CDR1 WSHSY, CDR2 SAAADI. J gave up 5 bases and V 4 bases, and 7 bases lay outside the gene matches. As DNA, the CDR3 is TGCGCCAGCAGTGGGGACAGTCGGTTGGAGACCCAGTACTTC. Its protein is CASSGDSRLETQYF.

The sample holds many counts of this clonotype. V usage is TRBV20-1 and J usage is TRBJ2-3; TRBD2 matches at 10 bases. CDR3 size: 17 residues. The germline gives CDR1 DFQATT, CDR2 SNEGSKA (reference sequence). The V gene end was trimmed by 3 bases and the J gene end by 2 bases; junction bases not matched to a gene: 11. The CDR3 sequence: CSASEPGLAELTDTQYF. The CDR3 nucleotides read TGCAGTGCTAGCGAGCCAGGACTAGCGGAACTCACAGATACGCAGTATTTT.

This clonotype was counted a few times. The chain uses TRBV6-1 and TRBJ2-2, with 12 bases matching TRBD2. Per germline, CDR1 MNHNS and CDR2 SASEGT. The length of the CDR3 is 16 residues. V shed 6 bases, J shed 7 bases, and the junction held 9 bases outside the gene matches. CDR3 in amino acids: CASRSRLAGAVGELFF. The CDR3 DNA reads TGTGCCAGCAGATCCCGACTAGCGGGAGCGGTCGGGGAGCTGTTTTTT.

This clonotype came up many times. This chain uses TRBV14 with TRBJ2-2; 14 bases are shared with TRBD2. After removal of 3 bases from V and 7 bases from J, the junction contained 7 bases not matched to a gene. The CDR3 spans 17 residues. Germline V lookup: CDR1 SGHDN, CDR2 FVKESK. Written as DNA, the CDR3 is TGTGCCAGCAGCCAGGACAAGGGACTAGCGGGAGACGGGGAGCTGTTTTTT. Its protein is CASSQDKGLAGDGELFF.

This clonotype has at least ten counts. The V call is TRBV20-1, the J call TRBJ2-7, with 12 bases matching TRBD2. V lost 0 bases and J lost 6; bases outside the gene matches: 6. This CDR3 is 15 amino acids long. In germline, CDR1 is DFQATT, CDR2 SNEGSKA (reference sequence). As DNA, the CDR3 is TGCAGTGCTAGAGATCCGGCTAGCGGGAGGGGCGAGCAGTACTTC. Its translation is CSARDPASGRGEQYF.

This clonotype has ten or more counts. The chain has TRBV29-1 and TRBJ1-2; D is possibly TRBD1 (5 bases). The germline gives CDR1 SQVTM, CDR2 ANQGSEA. CDR3 length: 11 residues. In DNA, the CDR3 is TGCACCGTGGGGGGTTCGCTGAGCTACACCTTC. Encoded protein: CTVGGSLSYTF.

This clonotype was counted at least ten times. The chain recombines TRBV27 with TRBJ2-1, with D tentatively TRBD1 or TRBD2 (6 bases each). This CDR3 region has 16 residues. Germline loops: CDR1 MNHEY, CDR2 SMNVEV (reference sequence). V gave up 7 bases and J gave up 5 bases, with 21 bases separating them. CDR3 sequence: CASTTLGGRRDNEQFF. DNA for the CDR3: TGTGCCAGCACCACCCTTGGGGGGCGACGGGACAATGAGCAGTTCTTC.

For this clonotype: This may come from a read error, since a much larger clone is one base off. The chain employs TRBV2 and TRBJ2-3, with D tentatively TRBD1 or TRBD2 (6 bases each). The CDR3 sequence is 17 residues long. Deletions cut 8 bases from V and 5 bases from J, with 26 bases between. CDR1 and CDR2 (germline): SNHLY, FYNNEI. CDR3 bases: TGTGCCAGCTCTAGTAGGGGGAGGCAGGACCCAAGAGATACGCAGTATTTT. Its translation: CASSSRGRQDPRDTQYF.

The table lists this clonotype with many counts. The chain links TRBV12-3 or TRBV12-4 to TRBJ2-7, with D possibly matching TRBD2 (6 bases). CDR3 length: 14 residues. V dropped 5 bases and J dropped 3 bases, with 14 bases sitting between them. The CDR3: CASSAGTSGYEQYF. CDR3 sequence (DNA): TGTGCCAGCAGTGCTGGGACTTCAGGCTACGAGCAGTACTTC.

At least ten counts were recorded for this clonotype. This chain links TRBV5-1 with TRBJ2-7, with 8 bases lining up with TRBD1. J lost 0 bases, V lost 5 bases, and 10 bases had no gene match. There are 16 residues in the CDR3. Per the germline V gene, CDR1 is SGHRS and CDR2 is YFSETQ. CDR3 sequence reads: CASREPGQETSYEQYF. The CDR3 bases are TGCGCCAGCAGGGAACCGGGACAGGAAACCTCCTACGAGCAGTACTTC.

This clonotype has ten or more counts. V is TRBV27 and J is TRBJ2-1; D is perhaps TRBD1 (7 bases). The CDR3 loop spans 12 amino acids. The V gene lost 11 bases and the J gene lost 9 bases, with 17 bases spanning the gap. The germline V gene has CDR1 MNHEY and CDR2 SMNVEV (reference sequence). Here the CDR3 DNA reads TGTGCCGTAGGAGGGGGCATTGGTGAGCAGTTCTTC. This translates into CAVGGGIGEQFF.

This clonotype was seen more than once but under ten times. The CDR3 loop reads CSVEGTQTSGSFPYNEQFF. The DNA for the CDR3 is TGCAGCGTTGAAGGGACCCAAACTAGCGGGAGCTTTCCGTACAATGAGCAGTTCTTC. The chain has TRBV29-1 and TRBJ2-1, with 11 bases aligning to TRBD2. Germline trimming cut 1 base from V and 4 bases from J; bases unmatched to any gene: 15. Germline CDR1 reads SQVTM; CDR2 reads ANQGSEA. This CDR3 region has 19 residues.

This clonotype was seen at least ten times. The V gene is TRBV7-3, the J gene TRBJ1-1, with D possibly being TRBD1 (5 bases). This CDR3 has 15 amino acids. Germline V gives CDR1 SGHTA, CDR2 FQGTGA. V lost 2 bases to trimming and J lost 6 bases, with 16 bases between them. The CDR3 is CASSLWAGSPAEAFF. CDR3 DNA: TGTGCCAGCAGCTTATGGGCAGGGTCCCCAGCTGAAGCTTTCTTT.

This clonotype has at least ten counts. CDR3 sequence reads: CASSLSELAPYNEQFF. The CDR3 nucleotides are TGTGCCAGCAGCTTAAGCGAACTTGCCCCCTACAATGAGCAGTTCTTC. This chain links TRBV7-2 with TRBJ2-1; D unclear. The V end was cut by 2 bases, the J end by 2 bases, with 13 bases between. The CDR3 totals 16 residues. Germline values: CDR1 SGHTA, CDR2 FQGNSA. Full variable domain (remainder filled in from reference TRBV7-2 and TRBJ2-1): GAGVSQSPSNKVTEKGKDVELRCDPISGHTALYWYRQSLGQGLEFLIYFQGNSAPDKSGLPSDRFSAERTGGSVSTLTIQRTQQEDSAVYLCASSLSELAPYNEQFFGPGTRLTVL.

There are many counts of this clonotype. The genes are TRBV7-9 and TRBJ1-1; D possibly corresponds to TRBD1 (5 bases). Germline CDR1 and CDR2: SEHNR and FQNEAQ (reference sequence). Trimming cost V 4 bases and J 0 bases, with 12 bases left between them. The CDR3 consists of 15 residues. The CDR3, as DNA: TGTGCCAGCAGCTCCGACAGCCTCATGAACACTGAAGCTTTCTTT. Translating it yields CASSSDSLMNTEAFF.

This clonotype was seen a handful of times. V and J are TRBV27 and TRBJ2-6; 11 bases agree with TRBD2. Germline lookup yields CDR1 MNHEY and CDR2 SMNVEV (reference sequence). V gave up 1 base and J gave up 4 bases; unmatched junction bases: 12. The CDR3 sequence is 20 residues long. The CDR3 loop reads CASSLYPIAGGPKGANVLTF. CDR3 nucleotide sequence: TGTGCCAGCAGTTTATACCCTATAGCGGGAGGGCCCAAAGGGGCCAACGTCCTGACTTTC.

This clonotype was seen at least ten times. The chain uses TRBV27 and TRBJ1-3, with TRBD1 matching over 10 bases. The germline V gene encodes CDR1 MNHEY and CDR2 SMNVEV (reference sequence). This CDR3 is built from 16 residues. The V gene end was trimmed by 4 bases and the J gene end by 4 bases; junction bases not matched to a gene: 7. DNA of the CDR3: TGTGCCAGCAGTTCCGGACAGGGGGTTCACGGAAACACCATATATTTT. Translated: CASSSGQGVHGNTIYF.

J is TRBJ2-1 and V is TRBV19; 15 bases map to TRBD2. CDR1 is LNHDA, CDR2 SQIVND, per germline (reference sequence). V shed 5 bases and J 5 bases; nucleotides not matched to a gene: 10. CDR3 length: 18 amino acids. The CDR3 bases are TGTGCCAGTAGTTCGATTTGGACTAGCGGGAGGGCCAACAATGAGCAGTTCTTC. It is translated as CASSSIWTSGRANNEQFF.

Comment on this clonotype: This may arise from a read error, as a much more abundant clone is one base away. The rearrangement links TRBV6-2 or TRBV6-3 to TRBJ1-2; TRBD1 matches 8 bases. This CDR3 region has 14 residues. Trimming at V came to 2 bases and at J to 8 bases, leaving 7 bases not matched to a gene. CDR1 and CDR2 (germline): MNHEY, SVGEGT. The CDR3 DNA reads as TGTGCCAGCAGTTACAGCGCAGGGGGCGGCGGCTACACCTTC. Translation: CASSYSAGGGGYTF.